The sequence of this T cell receptor beta chain was determined in a study of cytomegalovirus exposure and HLA in healthy donors. Primers included in the PCR were 60 Vbeta and 13 Jbeta primers. Using immunoSEQ multiplex PCR, the repertoire was profiled, and TCRdb retains in-frame clones only, with some absent. The sample consists of about 89,000 clones, around 67% of them appearing once. The CDR3 is 14 residues long. Germline values: CDR1 MNHNS, CDR2 SASEGT. Trimming pared 5 bases from V and 4 bases from J, leaving 12 bases between. Concerning this clone: Its antigen is still unknown.

Broader study findings: A few of the chains that were CMV-associated were confirmed in vitro to be specific for CMV antigens.

The chain combines TRBV6-1 with TRBJ1-5; possible D gene TRBD1, 6 bases. Sequencing was done on a sample of PBMCs. This clonotype was obtained from a human donor in good health. CDR3 region: CASSQGYENQPQHF. The CDR3 coding sequence is TGTGCCAGCAGTCAGGGGTACGAGAATCAGCCCCAGCATTTT.